This is a list of T cell receptor beta chains from one sample in a study of blood T cell repertoires in COVID-19. Sequencing used immunoSEQ multiplex PCR; TCRdb keeps in-frame clones, though not all of them. The sample has 150,000 to 200,000 clones, around 80% seen once. Sequencing was done on a sample of peripheral blood. These receptor sequences come from a man between 65 and 85 years old with active or convalescent COVID-19. The CDR3 runs from the conserved cysteine through the conserved F or W. D genes are given only for firm matches. Clone size, where shown, is once, few, many, or a class for clones that have expanded.

clone size: NA
D gene: TRBD2
J gene: TRBJ2-3
V gene: TRBV3-1/TRBV3-2
CDR3 length: 14
CDR3 DNA: TGTGCCAGCAGCCTGGGACTAGTGGTGGATACGCAGTATTTT
CDR3 protein: CASSLGLVVDTQYF

clone size: NA
D gene: NA
J gene: TRBJ1-2
V gene: TRBV10-3
CDR3 length: 13
CDR3 DNA: TGTGCCATCAGTGAGTCCGGGATTTATGGCTACACCTTC
CDR3 protein: CAISESGIYGYTF

clone size: NA
D gene: NA
J gene: TRBJ2-5
V gene: TRBV6-6
CDR3 length: 13
CDR3 DNA: TGTGCCAGCAGTTACGGCAATCAAGAGACCCAGTACTTC
CDR3 protein: CASSYGNQETQYF

clone size: few
D gene: NA
J gene: TRBJ2-4
V gene: TRBV5-4
CDR3 length: 14
CDR3 DNA: TGTGCCAGCAGCTCGAACACCGGGAGTGGCATTCAGTACTTC
CDR3 protein: CASSSNTGSGIQYF

clone size: NA
D gene: TRBD1
J gene: TRBJ1-1
V gene: TRBV6-1
CDR3 length: 14
CDR3 DNA: TGTGCCAGCAGTGACAGGACAGGGCACACTGAAGCTTTCTTT
CDR3 protein: CASSDRTGHTEAFF

clone size: NA
D gene: TRBD2
J gene: TRBJ2-5
V gene: TRBV10-3
CDR3 length: 16
CDR3 DNA: TGTGCCATCAGTGAGTCGCCTAGCGGGCCACAAGAGACCCAGTACTTC
CDR3 protein: CAISESPSGPQETQYF

clone size: NA
D gene: TRBD1
J gene: TRBJ2-1
V gene: TRBV20-1
CDR3 length: 11
CDR3 DNA: TGCAGTGGGTCAGGGGGAAGGGAGCAGTTCTTC
CDR3 protein: CSGSGGREQFF

clone size: many
D gene: TRBD1
J gene: TRBJ1-1
V gene: TRBV9
CDR3 length: 15
CDR3 DNA: TGTGCCAGCAGAGCCAACGGACAGGCAAACACTGAAGCTTTCTTT
CDR3 protein: CASRANGQANTEAFF

clone size: NA
D gene: NA
J gene: TRBJ1-1
V gene: TRBV7-2
CDR3 length: 12
CDR3 DNA: TGTGCCAGCAGCTTAGATGTGAGGGAAGCTTTCTTT
CDR3 protein: CASSLDVREAFF

clone size: NA
D gene: NA
J gene: TRBJ1-1
V gene: TRBV5-1
CDR3 length: 16
CDR3 DNA: TGCGCCAGCAGCTTGGCCGTGGGCAGGGGCTACACTGAAGCTTTCTTT
CDR3 protein: CASSLAVGRGYTEAFF

clone size: NA
D gene: NA
J gene: TRBJ1-1
V gene: TRBV5-1
CDR3 length: 14
CDR3 DNA: TGCGCCAGCTCCATCCGACTAGAAAACACTGAAGCTTTCTTT
CDR3 protein: CASSIRLENTEAFF

clone size: NA
D gene: TRBD1
J gene: TRBJ2-3
V gene: TRBV10-3
CDR3 length: 17
CDR3 DNA: TGTGCCATCAGTGAGGACCCAGGGGGACCTAGCACAGATACGCAGTATTTT
CDR3 protein: CAISEDPGGPSTDTQYF

clone size: NA
D gene: NA
J gene: TRBJ2-1
V gene: TRBV6-2/TRBV6-3
CDR3 length: 16
CDR3 DNA: TGTGCCAGCAGTTACTCCCGCGGAAGCTCCTACAATGAGCAGTTCTTC
CDR3 protein: CASSYSRGSSYNEQFF

clone size: NA
D gene: TRBD2
J gene: TRBJ2-5
V gene: TRBV3-1/TRBV3-2
CDR3 length: 14
CDR3 DNA: TGTGCCAGCAGCCGAGGACTAGCGGCAGAGACCCAGTACTTC
CDR3 protein: CASSRGLAAETQYF

clone size: NA
D gene: NA
J gene: TRBJ1-3
V gene: TRBV10-3
CDR3 length: 18
CDR3 DNA: TGTGCCATCAGTGAGGGTGCTCTGGGGGGGCCCTCTGGAAACACCATATATTTT
CDR3 protein: CAISEGALGGPSGNTIYF

clone size: NA
D gene: NA
J gene: TRBJ1-2
V gene: TRBV7-8
CDR3 length: 14
CDR3 DNA: TGTGCCAGCAGCCCCGGTCCGATCCCCTTCGGCTACACCTTC
CDR3 protein: CASSPGPIPFGYTF

clone size: NA
D gene: NA
J gene: TRBJ2-2
V gene: TRBV18
CDR3 length: 12
CDR3 DNA: TGTGCCAGCTCACCAGCGGGCGGGGAGCTGTTTTTT
CDR3 protein: CASSPAGGELFF

clone size: NA
D gene: TRBD2
J gene: TRBJ2-3
V gene: TRBV20-1
CDR3 length: 13
CDR3 DNA: TGCAGTGCTAGTCTAGCGGGAGCAGATACGCAGTATTTT
CDR3 protein: CSASLAGADTQYF

clone size: NA
D gene: TRBD1
J gene: TRBJ1-5
V gene: TRBV5-8
CDR3 length: 16
CDR3 DNA: TGTGCCAGCAGCTCCCCCCGGGACAGTAGCAATCAGCCCCAGCATTTT
CDR3 protein: CASSSPRDSSNQPQHF

clone size: NA
D gene: TRBD1
J gene: TRBJ2-2
V gene: TRBV6-2/TRBV6-3
CDR3 length: 15
CDR3 DNA: TGTGCCAGCAGTGGAGGGACAGGGGGGACCGGGGAGCTGTTTTTT
CDR3 protein: CASSGGTGGTGELFF

clone size: NA
D gene: TRBD2
J gene: TRBJ2-1
V gene: TRBV24-1
CDR3 length: 18
CDR3 DNA: TGTGCCACCAGTGCCGCCCCGGGACTAGCGGGGGGAAACAATGAGCAGTTCTTC
CDR3 protein: CATSAAPGLAGGNNEQFF

clone size: NA
D gene: TRBD2
J gene: TRBJ2-3
V gene: TRBV6-2/TRBV6-3
CDR3 length: 14
CDR3 DNA: TGTGCCAGCAGTCGACTAGCGGGAAGAGATACGCAGTATTTT
CDR3 protein: CASSRLAGRDTQYF

clone size: NA
D gene: TRBD2
J gene: TRBJ2-3
V gene: TRBV5-1
CDR3 length: 16
CDR3 DNA: TGCGCCAGCAGCTTGGAGGTTAGCGGGAGCACAGATACGCAGTATTTT
CDR3 protein: CASSLEVSGSTDTQYF

clone size: NA
D gene: TRBD1
J gene: TRBJ2-3
V gene: TRBV5-4
CDR3 length: 14
CDR3 DNA: TGTGCCAGCAGCGACAATAAACAGGGGGATACGCAGTATTTT
CDR3 protein: CASSDNKQGDTQYF

clone size: NA
D gene: NA
J gene: TRBJ2-4
V gene: TRBV3-1/TRBV3-2
CDR3 length: 16
CDR3 DNA: TGTGCCAGCAGCCAAGAGAAGGGCCCGGAGGGAAACATTCAGTACTTC
CDR3 protein: CASSQEKGPEGNIQYF

clone size: NA
D gene: NA
J gene: TRBJ1-1
V gene: TRBV2
CDR3 length: 13
CDR3 DNA: TGTGCCAGCAGTGAAGTCGGGGACACTGAAGCTTTCTTT
CDR3 protein: CASSEVGDTEAFF

clone size: NA
D gene: TRBD2
J gene: TRBJ2-4
V gene: TRBV29-1
CDR3 length: 16
CDR3 DNA: TGCAGCGTTGAAATACTAGCGGGAGTTTCCAAAAACATTCAGTACTTC
CDR3 protein: CSVEILAGVSKNIQYF

clone size: NA
D gene: TRBD1
J gene: TRBJ1-1
V gene: TRBV5-1
CDR3 length: 15
CDR3 DNA: TGCGCCAGCAGCTTCTGGACAGGCATTAACACTGAAGCTTTCTTT
CDR3 protein: CASSFWTGINTEAFF

clone size: NA
D gene: NA
J gene: TRBJ2-7
V gene: TRBV2
CDR3 length: 14
CDR3 DNA: TGTGCCAGCATGGCGACACTGGGTACCTACGAGCAGTACTTC
CDR3 protein: CASMATLGTYEQYF

clone size: NA
D gene: NA
J gene: TRBJ1-5
V gene: TRBV27
CDR3 length: 15
CDR3 DNA: TGTGCCAGCAGTCCGCGTCCGAAGTCCTATCAGCCCCAGCATTTT
CDR3 protein: CASSPRPKSYQPQHF

clone size: once
D gene: NA
J gene: TRBJ2-3
V gene: TRBV6-5
CDR3 length: 13
CDR3 DNA: TGTGCCAGAAGGGGCGGGGGCACAGATACGCAGTATTTT
CDR3 protein: CARRGGGTDTQYF

clone size: NA
D gene: NA
J gene: TRBJ2-1
V gene: TRBV10-1
CDR3 length: 13
CDR3 DNA: TGCGCCAGCGCCAGGCAGGGAAGGGGAGAGCAGTTCTTC
CDR3 protein: CASARQGRGEQFF

clone size: NA
D gene: NA
J gene: TRBJ2-3
V gene: TRBV6-5
CDR3 length: 15
CDR3 DNA: TGTGCCAGCCGGCTAGGTGCAAGCAGCACAGATACGCAGTATTTT
CDR3 protein: CASRLGASSTDTQYF

clone size: NA
D gene: TRBD1
J gene: TRBJ2-7
V gene: TRBV19
CDR3 length: 14
CDR3 DNA: TGTGCCAGTAGTTCCGGGACAGCCTTTTACGAGCAGTACTTC
CDR3 protein: CASSSGTAFYEQYF

clone size: NA
D gene: TRBD2
J gene: TRBJ2-5
V gene: TRBV2
CDR3 length: 16
CDR3 DNA: TGTGCCAGCAAGATGACTAGCGGGAGGGCCGAGGAGACCCAGTACTTC
CDR3 protein: CASKMTSGRAEETQYF